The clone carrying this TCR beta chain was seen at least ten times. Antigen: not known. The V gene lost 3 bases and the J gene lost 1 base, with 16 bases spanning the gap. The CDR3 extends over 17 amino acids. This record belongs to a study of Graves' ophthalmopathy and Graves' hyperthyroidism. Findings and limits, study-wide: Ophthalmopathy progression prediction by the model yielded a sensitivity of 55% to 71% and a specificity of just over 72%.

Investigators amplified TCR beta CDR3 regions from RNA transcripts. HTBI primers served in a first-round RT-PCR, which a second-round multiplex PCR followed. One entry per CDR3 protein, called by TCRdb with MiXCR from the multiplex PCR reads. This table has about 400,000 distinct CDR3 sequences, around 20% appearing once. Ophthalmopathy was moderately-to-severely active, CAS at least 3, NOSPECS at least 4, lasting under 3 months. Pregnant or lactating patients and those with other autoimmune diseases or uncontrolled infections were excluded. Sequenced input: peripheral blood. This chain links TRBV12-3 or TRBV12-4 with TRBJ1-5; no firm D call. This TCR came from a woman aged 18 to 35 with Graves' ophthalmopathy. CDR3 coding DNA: TGTGCCAGCAGTTTTGGTTCGGTAGGCAGGAGCAATCAGCCCCAGCATTTT. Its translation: CASSFGSVGRSNQPQHF.